The 32 T cell receptor beta chains in this list originate from one sample, sequenced in a study of shared T cell receptors in the human thymus. Using immunoSEQ multiplex PCR, the repertoire was profiled, and TCRdb retains in-frame clones only, with some absent. This repertoire shows some 640,000 clones, 70% to 90% found once; its top ten account for about 0.0094%. This sample was also put to use in a study of human thymus T cells.

Source material: thymocytes. All receptors derive from a boy under two years old with a congenital heart defect.

The rearrangement joins TRBV11-2 to TRBJ2-7, with D perhaps matching TRBD1 (5 bases). This CDR3 is built from 17 residues. V gave up 0 bases and J gave up 3 bases, with 18 bases separating them. Germline loops: CDR1 SGHAT, CDR2 FQNNGV. The DNA of the CDR3 is TGTGCCAGCAGCTTAGATATTTCAGGGCGCAGGGTCTACGAGCAGTACTTC. Its translation is CASSLDISGRRVYEQYF.

The gene calls are TRBV7-9 and TRBJ2-7; 7 bases are a match to TRBD1. The V gene's germline CDR1 is SEHNR and CDR2 FQNEAQ (reference sequence). The CDR3 has 16 amino acids. The V and J ends lost 5 bases and 2 bases, in that order; junction bases with no gene match: 12. CDR3 sequence: CASSLAKGQWPYEQYF. Written as DNA, the CDR3 is TGTGCCAGCAGCCTCGCGAAGGGACAGTGGCCCTACGAGCAGTACTTC. Full variable domain (remainder filled in from reference TRBV7-9 and TRBJ2-7): DTGVSQNPRHKITKRGQNVTFRCDPISEHNRLYWYRQTLGQGPEFLTYFQNEAQLEKSRLLSDRFSAERPKGSFSTLEIQRTEQGDSAMYLCASSLAKGQWPYEQYFGPGTRLTVT.

The chain uses TRBV4-1 and TRBJ2-7, with TRBD1 identical over 7 bases. Germline V CDR1 and CDR2: MGHRA, YSYEKL. Losses at the gene ends were 4 bases for V and 2 bases for J; bases not matched to a gene: 5. The CDR3 length is 14 residues. CDR3 bases: TGCGCCAGCAGCCGTCAGGACAGGCCCTACGAGCAGTACTTC. Translating it yields CASSRQDRPYEQYF.

This chain uses TRBV6-5 with TRBJ2-3; 11 nucleotides line up with TRBD2. V lost 4 bases to trimming and J lost 4 bases; unmatched junction nucleotides: 4. This CDR3 comprises 15 residues. Germline assignment: CDR1 MNHEY and CDR2 SVGAGI. CDR3 amino acids: CASSSGLADADTQYF. The CDR3 DNA is TGTGCCAGCAGTTCGGGACTAGCGGACGCAGATACGCAGTATTTT.

This sequence joins TRBV5-6 and TRBJ1-1, with 9 bases identical to TRBD1. The V segment lost 4 bases and the J segment 3 bases; nucleotides outside the gene matches: 10. The CDR3 has 16 amino acids. CDR1 is SGHDT, CDR2 YYEEEE, per germline. CDR3 bases: TGTGCCAGCAGCCCGGACAGGGGTATTTTGCACACTGAAGCTTTCTTT. Amino acids: CASSPDRGILHTEAFF.

The CDR3 DNA reads TGCGCCAGCAGCCAAGACTTACTCGTCAGGGGTCAGCCCCAGCATTTT. Residues: CASSQDLLVRGQPQHF. V and J are TRBV4-3 and TRBJ1-5; a weak D match, TRBD1 (6 bases). Germline V gene data show CDR1 as LGHNA and CDR2 as YSLEER. The length of the CDR3 is 16 residues. V was pared by 0 bases and J by 6 bases, with 15 bases between.

This clone showed up just once. J is TRBJ2-1 and V is TRBV18; 8 positions match TRBD1. Germline-derived CDR1 and CDR2 are KGHSH and LQKENI. Germline trimming cut 6 bases from V and 6 bases from J; bases unmatched to any gene: 1. This CDR3 is built from 12 residues. CDR3 loop: CASSGQGNEQFF. The CDR3 nucleotides are TGTGCCAGCTCCGGACAGGGCAATGAGCAGTTCTTC.

This chain uses TRBV11-2 with TRBJ1-2; no reliable D call. Germline V gene lookup returns CDR1 SGHAT and CDR2 FQNNGV. V dropped 5 bases and J dropped 2 bases, with 18 bases sitting between them. CDR3 length: 16 amino acids. In nucleotides, the CDR3 is TGTGCCAGCAGCATCGCGGGAGAGCACCTGAACTATGGCTACACCTTC. This codes for CASSIAGEHLNYGYTF.

The chain uses TRBV5-1 and TRBJ2-1; 12 nucleotides align to TRBD2. The ends lost 2 bases at V and 0 bases at J; junction bases unmatched: 12. Germline assignment: CDR1 SGHRS and CDR2 YFSETQ. The CDR3 contains 20 residues. The CDR3 bases are TGCGCCAGCAGCTTCCTCCCGACTAGCGGGAGTAGGAGCTCCTACAATGAGCAGTTCTTC. Its protein product is CASSFLPTSGSRSSYNEQFF.

This clone was seen just once. V is TRBV12-5 and J is TRBJ1-6; 7 nucleotides align to TRBD1. The CDR3 has 16 residues. CDR1 LGHNT and CDR2 FRNRAP come from the germline V gene. This CDR3 is CAVARRGTIYNSPLHF. The CDR3, as DNA: TGTGCCGTGGCCCGCAGGGGGACAATCTATAATTCACCCCTCCACTTT.

This rearrangement joins TRBV9 to TRBJ1-2; no clear D. Germline V gene data show CDR1 as SGDLS and CDR2 as YYNGEE. The CDR3 is 14 amino acids. V lost 0 bases, J lost 2 bases, and 8 bases lay in between. This CDR3 is CASSVDLANYGYTF. CDR3 bases: TGTGCCAGCAGCGTAGATCTCGCGAACTATGGCTACACCTTC.

The rearrangement joins TRBV19 to TRBJ1-2; no firm D call. The germline V gene has CDR1 LNHDA and CDR2 SQIVND (reference sequence). V dropped 6 bases and J dropped 3 bases, with 11 bases sitting between them. This CDR3 contains 13 residues. The CDR3 DNA is TGTGCCAGTAGCAACAGAAACTACTATGGCTACACCTTC. Translating gives CASSNRNYYGYTF.

The sample holds one count of this clone. The J gene is TRBJ2-3, the V gene TRBV30; 7 bases align to TRBD1. Germline lookup yields CDR1 GTSNPN and CDR2 SVGIG (reference sequence). The CDR3 is 16 amino acids. With 0 bases clipped from V and 2 bases from J, the junction kept 8 bases outside the gene matches. CDR3 nucleotides: TGTGCCTGGAGTGTACAAACAGGGGCCCCCACAGATACGCAGTATTTT. Protein sequence: CAWSVQTGAPTDTQYF.

The V gene is TRBV2, the J gene TRBJ2-1; 8 positions agree with TRBD1. This CDR3 spans 14 amino acids. V shed 5 bases and J 8 bases; nucleotides not matched to a gene: 8. The germline CDR1 and CDR2 sequences are SNHLY and FYNNEI. DNA of the CDR3: TGTGCCAGCAGTAATCGACAGGGGACGGATGAGCAGTTCTTC. Its protein is CASSNRQGTDEQFF.

This chain connects TRBV27 to TRBJ2-7, with D hard to call. V lost 6 bases and J lost 4, with 16 bases in between. Per the germline V gene, CDR1 is MNHEY and CDR2 is SMNVEV (reference sequence). The CDR3 is 14 amino acids. CDR3 in amino acids: CASRERASGYEQYF. The CDR3, as DNA: TGTGCCAGCAGAGAACGCGCGTCGGGTTACGAGCAGTACTTC.

Only one count was recorded for this clone. CDR3 protein: CSVRTGEHEQYF. Written as DNA, the CDR3 is TGCAGCGTTCGGACAGGGGAACACGAGCAGTACTTC. This rearrangement joins TRBV29-1 to TRBJ2-7, with TRBD1 matching 9 bases. The V and J ends lost 5 bases and 5 bases, in that order; junction bases with no gene match: 4. This CDR3 is 12 amino acids long. From germline, CDR1 is SQVTM and CDR2 ANQGSEA.

The V and J genes are TRBV27 and TRBJ2-3; 7 bases align to TRBD1. The CDR3 extends over 13 amino acids. The ends lost 6 bases at V and 3 bases at J; junction bases unmatched: 3. Germline V gene sequence: CDR1 MNHEY, CDR2 SMNVEV (reference sequence). The CDR3 nucleotides read TGTGCCAGCAGGAGGACAGGTACAGATACGCAGTATTTT. It specifies CASRRTGTDTQYF.

This chain joins TRBV21-1 and TRBJ2-7; the D call TRBD1 from the table was never checked on the DNA. TRBV21-1 is marked as a pseudogene. The CDR3 is 12 amino acids. CDR3 sequence reads: CASIRGAYEQYF. The CDR3 DNA follows: TGTGCCAGCATCAGGGGAGCCTACGAGCAGTACTTC.

This rearrangement joins TRBV19 to TRBJ1-2; no definite D call. V was cut by 0 bases and J by 1 base, with 9 bases left in between. This CDR3 contains 15 residues. CDR1 is LNHDA and CDR2 is SQIVND in the germline V gene (reference sequence). The CDR3 reads CASSIDGVYNYGYTF. The CDR3 region has the DNA TGTGCCAGTAGTATAGACGGAGTTTATAACTATGGCTACACCTTC.

The chain employs TRBV28 and TRBJ2-7; 7 bases are shared with TRBD2. The CDR3 runs 16 residues. With V trimmed by 2 bases and J by 2 bases, 9 bases remained unmatched. Germline V gives CDR1 MDHEN, CDR2 SYDVKM. The CDR3 nucleotides are TGTGCCAGCAGTTTAAAGCGGGACCGACTAACCTACGAGCAGTACTTC. Translating gives CASSLKRDRLTYEQYF.

V gene TRBV5-1 combines with J gene TRBJ2-5; TRBD1 might be the D (5 bases). Germline V lookup: CDR1 SGHRS, CDR2 YFSETQ. Trimming removed 0 bases at V and 2 bases at J, with 14 bases between. The CDR3 is 16 residues long. The CDR3 DNA sequence: TGCGCCAGCAGCTTGGAAGGGGCGACGCCTCAAGAGACCCAGTACTTC. Encoded protein: CASSLEGATPQETQYF.

The chain carries TRBV5-1 and TRBJ2-3, with TRBD2 matching over 8 bases. The CDR3 is made up of 20 amino acids. Germline values: CDR1 SGHRS, CDR2 YFSETQ. Trimming removed 0 bases from V and 1 base from J; junction bases left unmatched: 16. The CDR3 DNA reads as TGCGCCAGCAGCTTGGGGTTTCCCTCCTTAGCGGGGTGTTGCACAGATACGCAGTATTTT. Residues: CASSLGFPSLAGCCTDTQYF.

This chain uses TRBV5-1 with TRBJ2-5; 12 nucleotides match TRBD2. V was clipped by 4 bases and J by 0 bases; unmatched bases: 7. Looked up from germline, CDR1 is SGHRS and CDR2 is YFSETQ. The CDR3 has 17 amino acids. The CDR3 nucleotides read TGCGCCAGCAGCATAGGACTAGCGGGGTTGTACCAAGAGACCCAGTACTTC. Amino acids: CASSIGLAGLYQETQYF.

The genes are TRBV7-9 and TRBJ2-5; 13 bases agree with TRBD2. With 5 bases clipped from V and 5 bases from J, the junction kept 11 bases outside the gene matches. The CDR3 sequence is 17 residues long. Germline CDR1 SEHNR, CDR2 FQNEAQ (reference sequence). CDR3 sequence reads: CASSPRTSGRGLETQYF. The CDR3 region has the DNA TGTGCCAGCAGCCCTAGGACTAGCGGGAGAGGGTTGGAGACCCAGTACTTC.

J is TRBJ1-6 and V is TRBV4-3, with no clear D. CDR1 is LGHNA and CDR2 is YSLEER in the germline V gene. The CDR3 contains 17 residues. Trimming stripped 0 bases from V and 3 bases from J, with 12 bases between. This CDR3 is CASSQEQLKHYNSPLHF. The CDR3 DNA sequence: TGCGCCAGCAGCCAAGAACAGCTTAAACACTATAATTCACCCCTCCACTTT.

The CDR3 DNA sequence: TGTGCCAGCAGCTTGTACCCCCCGGGCTCTGGGGCCAACGTCCTGACTTTC. Translating gives CASSLYPPGSGANVLTF. The chain employs TRBV5-8 and TRBJ2-6, with D uncertain. Germline V gene lookup returns CDR1 SGHTS and CDR2 YDEGEE. The CDR3 is 17 amino acids. V lost 1 base to trimming and J lost 0 bases, with 11 bases between them.

J is TRBJ2-2 and V is TRBV4-3; 8 positions match TRBD2. This CDR3 is built from 17 residues. Trimming removed 0 bases from V and 0 bases from J; junction bases left unmatched: 3. Germline loops: CDR1 LGHNA, CDR2 YSLEER. The CDR3 sequence: CASSQDEAGANTGELFF. CDR3 nucleotides: TGCGCCAGCAGCCAAGATGAAGCGGGGGCGAACACCGGGGAGCTGTTTTTT.

V gene TRBV5-1 combines with J gene TRBJ2-5; D perhaps matches TRBD2 (6 bases). The CDR3 sequence is 13 residues long. Germline V gene lookup returns CDR1 SGHRS and CDR2 YFSETQ. V was cut by 0 bases and J by 5 bases, with 8 bases left in between. For the CDR3, the DNA is TGCGCCAGCAGCTTGGGTAGCGGTGAGACCCAGTACTTC. Translating gives CASSLGSGETQYF.

This chain joins TRBV6-4 and TRBJ2-1, with 7 bases aligning to TRBD1. CDR1 and CDR2 (germline): MRHNA, SNTAGT. The CDR3 length is 15 residues. J gave up 7 bases and V 3 bases, and 9 bases lay outside the gene matches. CDR3 in DNA: TGTGCCAGCAGTGATCATCGACAGGGCGTAAATGAGCAGTTCTTC. Residues: CASSDHRQGVNEQFF.

The J gene is TRBJ2-4, the V gene TRBV6-1; 10 nucleotides line up with TRBD1. V was pared by 4 bases and J by 8 bases, with 5 bases of the junction left unmatched. CDR3 length: 14 amino acids. Germline CDR1 reads MNHNS; CDR2 reads SASEGT. The CDR3 sequence: CASSGPGTGDIQYF. The DNA of the CDR3 is TGTGCCAGCAGTGGCCCCGGGACAGGGGACATTCAGTACTTC.

The chain uses TRBV25-1 and TRBJ2-3; 7 nucleotides agree with TRBD2. Germline CDR1 MGHDK, CDR2 SYGVNS. The CDR3 totals 15 residues. Unmatched junction bases numbered 5, after V lost 3 bases and J lost 2 bases. CDR3 protein: CASSDWRGNTDTQYF. The CDR3 DNA is TGTGCCAGCAGTGACTGGCGGGGGAACACAGATACGCAGTATTTT. The entire variable domain, with the rest obtained from reference TRBV25-1 and TRBJ2-3, is as follows: EADIYQTPRYLVIGTGKKITLECSQTMGHDKMYWYQQDPGMELHLIHYSYGVNSTEKGDLSSESTVSRIRTEHFPLTLESARPSHTSQYLCASSDWRGNTDTQYFGPGTRLTVL.

V gene TRBV5-6 combines with J gene TRBJ1-2; 9 bases are shared with TRBD1. There are 15 residues in the CDR3. V was clipped by 4 bases and J by 1 base; unmatched bases: 5. Germline CDR1 and CDR2: SGHDT and YYEEEE. The CDR3 region has the DNA TGTGCCAGCAGCCCCGGGACAGGGAATAACTATGGCTACACCTTC. As protein: CASSPGTGNNYGYTF.